What follows is one TCR beta chain and its context. The antigen is unknown. Criteria for exclusion of patients were uncontrolled infection, other autoimmune disease, pregnancy or lactation. Clinical symptoms, serum thyroxine, TRAb, thyroid ultrasound and orbital computed tomography informed diagnoses. This sample is drawn from a study of T cells in Graves' hyperthyroidism and ophthalmopathy. Study results and limitations: Peripheral blood also featured most of the thyroid clonotypes expanded above 0.001. Model output signaled ophthalmopathy a median around 6.9 months ahead of onset.

The V end lost 5 bases, the J end lost 6 bases, and 25 bases lay between the germline ends. Germline-derived CDR1 and CDR2 are SGHTA and FQGNSA. There are 17 residues in the CDR3. RNA transcripts yielded amplified TCR beta CDR3 regions. HTBI primers drove first-round RT-PCR of the TCR CDR3. TCRdb re-called the multiplex PCR reads with MiXCR, one entry per CDR3 protein. The sample gives more than 500,000 distinct CDR3 sequences, over 45% of which show up once; about 45% is in the top ten. The sequencing input was peripheral blood or thyroid tissue (not recorded which). This TCR derives from an adult woman with Graves' disease, either hyperthyroidism or ophthalmopathy (not recorded which). The J gene is TRBJ1-1, the V gene TRBV7-2, with a possible D match to TRBD1 (5 bases). The CDR3 is CASSPKAGEGRAAEAFF. The DNA for the CDR3 is TGTGCCAGCAGCCCCAAAGCGGGAGAGGGGCGAGCGGCTGAAGCTTTCTTT. Complete variable domain (other parts from reference TRBV7-2 and TRBJ1-1): GAGVSQSPSNKVTEKGKDVELRCDPISGHTALYWYRQSLGQGLEFLIYFQGNSAPDKSGLPSDRFSAERTGGSVSTLTIQRTQQEDSAVYLCASSPKAGEGRAAEAFFGQGTRLTVV.